Following are 29 T cell receptor beta chains from one sample sequenced in a study of T-cell reconstitution after alpha-beta-depleted transplantation in children. The TCRbeta library was prepared with unique molecular identifiers. Using its own MiXCR run on the PCR reads, TCRdb lists one record per CDR3 protein. Among around 370,000 distinct CDR3 sequences, under 13% were seen once, and the ten largest hold less than 2.5%. This specimen consisted of PBMCs from the stem cell graft donor, obtained from the stem cell graft. These receptors were obtained from a human donor who donated a stem cell graft to a child with acute lymphoblastic leukemia.

This clonotype was seen more than once but under ten times. The chain combines TRBV27 with TRBJ2-7; 13 bases fit TRBD2. Germline V gene data show CDR1 as MNHEY and CDR2 as SMNVEV (reference sequence). The ends lost 4 bases at V and 3 bases at J; junction bases unmatched: 12. This CDR3 comprises 18 residues. The CDR3 protein is CASSSIRTSGSGVYEQYF. CDR3 sequence (DNA): TGTGCCAGCAGTTCTATTAGGACTAGCGGGAGTGGGGTCTACGAGCAGTACTTC.

This clonotype was counted ten times or more. This chain links TRBV20-1 with TRBJ2-7, with D possibly being TRBD1 (6 bases). With 4 bases removed from V and 3 bases from J, the gap between germline ends came to 19 bases. Per germline, CDR1 DFQATT and CDR2 SNEGSKA (reference sequence). This CDR3 is built from 15 residues. DNA of the CDR3: TGCAGTGCTACCTCACCGCGGGCAGGGGTCTACGAGCAGTACTTC. It translates to CSATSPRAGVYEQYF.

This clonotype was seen at least ten times. V is TRBV28 and J is TRBJ2-5; D call uncertain. Trimming shortened V by 7 bases and J by 5 bases, and 14 bases separated the two germline ends. Germline loops: CDR1 MDHEN, CDR2 SYDVKM. The CDR3 totals 13 residues. The CDR3 reads CASIPPGMETQYF. The CDR3 nucleotides are TGTGCCAGCATTCCTCCAGGAATGGAGACCCAGTACTTC.

About this clonotype itself: This could be a read error, since a much larger clone is one nucleotide away. The CDR3 here is CATTDDRSIGYEQFF. As DNA, the CDR3 is TGTGCCACCACTGACGATCGGTCCATTGGGTATGAGCAGTTCTTC. V and J are TRBV24-1 and TRBJ2-1; D ambiguous. This CDR3 comprises 15 residues. Trimming shortened V by 8 bases and J by 8 bases, and 21 bases separated the two germline ends. The germline gives CDR1 KGHDR, CDR2 SFDVKD.

The chain carries TRBV19 and TRBJ2-5; D is uncertain. Germline V gives CDR1 LNHDA, CDR2 SQIVND (reference sequence). Trimming shortened V by 5 bases and J by 5 bases, and 24 bases separated the two germline ends. The CDR3 consists of 17 residues. CDR3 sequence reads: CASSYLTGRPGTETQYF. DNA for the CDR3: TGTGCCAGTAGTTACCTAACCGGACGACCCGGAACGGAGACCCAGTACTTC.

V gene TRBV5-1 combines with J gene TRBJ1-1; TRBD1 matches 8 bases. V trimming: 2 bases; J trimming: 3 bases; junction bases outside the gene matches: 9. The V gene's germline CDR1 is SGHRS and CDR2 YFSETQ. This CDR3 has 16 amino acids. The CDR3 sequence is CASSFAGGAGDTEAFF. The CDR3 nucleotides read TGCGCCAGCAGCTTCGCAGGGGGCGCGGGAGACACTGAAGCTTTCTTT. The whole variable domain, filled in from reference TRBV5-1 and TRBJ1-1, reads KAGVTQTPRYLIKTRGQQVTLSCSPISGHRSVSWYQQTPGQGLQFLFEYFSETQRNKGNFPGRFSGRQFSNSRSEMNVSTLELGDSALYLCASSFAGGAGDTEAFFGQGTRLTVV.

The sample holds a few counts of this clonotype. The chain employs TRBV5-1 and TRBJ2-2, with D maybe TRBD1 (6 bases). The CDR3 runs to 17 residues. Germline V CDR1 and CDR2: SGHRS, YFSETQ. With 3 bases removed from V and 4 bases from J, the gap between germline ends came to 19 bases. CDR3 sequence (DNA): TGCGCCAGCAGCTCCATCTACGGGACACAACTCACCGGGGAGCTGTTTTTT. It codes for CASSSIYGTQLTGELFF.

This clonotype was seen only a few times. The genes are TRBV2 and TRBJ1-5; D remains unclear. The CDR3 runs to 13 residues. CDR1 and CDR2 from the germline V gene are SNHLY and FYNNEI. Between the trimmed V and J ends, which lost 2 bases and 8 bases, there was a span of 10 bases. The CDR3 sequence: CASSESLLKPQHF. In nucleotides, the CDR3 is TGTGCCAGCAGTGAATCGCTCCTTAAGCCCCAGCATTTT.

This clonotype was seen more than once but under ten times. The chain couples TRBV11-2 to TRBJ2-3; 9 bases fit TRBD2. The germline CDR1 and CDR2 sequences are SGHAT and FQNNGV. This CDR3 has 17 residues. V shed 1 base and J 0 bases; nucleotides not matched to a gene: 5. In DNA, the CDR3 is TGTGCCAGCAGCTTAGTCGGGACTAGCCCGAGCACAGATACGCAGTATTTT. This codes for CASSLVGTSPSTDTQYF.

The chain carries TRBV10-3 and TRBJ2-2, with D possibly being TRBD2 (5 bases). The CDR3 is 15 residues long. Germline loops: CDR1 ENHRY, CDR2 SYGVKD. Trimming removed 0 bases from V and 3 bases from J, with 8 bases in between. The CDR3 DNA reads as TGTGCCATCAGTGAGTCGTCCGGGGACACCGGGGAGCTGTTTTTT. Its translation is CAISESSGDTGELFF.

The rearrangement uses TRBV19 and TRBJ2-6; a possible D gene is TRBD2 (7 bases). With 4 bases removed from V and 3 bases from J, the gap between germline ends came to 16 bases. CDR1 LNHDA and CDR2 SQIVND come from the germline V gene (reference sequence). The CDR3 runs to 17 residues. CDR3 residues: CASSSWRGQGGANVLTF. The CDR3 coding sequence is TGTGCCAGTAGTAGTTGGCGGGGGCAAGGTGGGGCCAACGTCCTGACTTTC.

This clonotype appeared a few times. This CDR3 reads CASSLDRVEQFF. DNA for the CDR3: TGTGCCAGCAGCCTGGACAGGGTCGAGCAGTTCTTC. The rearrangement links TRBV7-8 to TRBJ2-1, with 8 bases fitting TRBD1. CDR1 is SGHVS and CDR2 is FQNEAQ in the germline V gene. The CDR3 length is 12 residues. The V segment lost 5 bases and the J segment 10 bases; nucleotides outside the gene matches: 4.

A few counts support this clonotype. The chain joins TRBV25-1 to TRBJ2-5, with D perhaps matching TRBD1 (5 bases). Trimming removed 2 bases at V and 4 bases at J, with 11 bases between. The CDR3 runs 14 residues. Germline V gives CDR1 MGHDK, CDR2 SYGVNS. DNA of the CDR3: TGTGCCAGCAGTGAAGTGGACATTAGAGAGACCCAGTACTTC. This encodes CASSEVDIRETQYF.

This clonotype was picked up a small number of times. The rearrangement joins TRBV24-1 to TRBJ2-6; D is unclear. V lost 5 bases, J lost 2 bases, and 12 bases lay in between. CDR1 and CDR2 (germline): KGHDR, SFDVKD. This CDR3 has 16 residues. The CDR3 protein is CATSGPVWPGANVLTF. CDR3 in DNA: TGTGCCACCAGTGGTCCGGTTTGGCCTGGGGCCAACGTCCTGACTTTC.

The chain joins TRBV4-1 to TRBJ2-7; TRBD1 is a possible D gene (6 bases). This CDR3 spans 15 amino acids. The V and J ends lost 2 bases and 3 bases respectively, with 14 bases between them. In germline, CDR1 is MGHRA, CDR2 YSYEKL. The CDR3 here is CASSQRRTVLYEQYF. Here the CDR3 DNA reads TGCGCCAGCAGCCAACGACGGACAGTTCTCTACGAGCAGTACTTC.

Many counts were recorded for this clonotype. The rearrangement links TRBV20-1 to TRBJ2-7, with 11 positions matching TRBD2. CDR1 and CDR2 from the germline V gene are DFQATT and SNEGSKA (reference sequence). V shed 1 base, J shed 4 bases, and the junction held 6 bases outside the gene matches. The CDR3 length is 15 residues. The CDR3 loop is CSARVPGLAVYEQYF. CDR3 nucleotides: TGCAGTGCTAGAGTTCCGGGACTAGCGGTTTACGAGCAGTACTTC.

J is TRBJ2-1 and V is TRBV2, with a possible D match to TRBD2 (5 bases). The V gene lost 5 bases and the J gene lost 4 bases, with 9 bases spanning the gap. Germline V gives CDR1 SNHLY, CDR2 FYNNEI. The CDR3 length is 13 residues. The CDR3 is CASSSGEYNEQFF. As DNA, the CDR3 is TGTGCCAGCAGTAGCGGAGAATACAATGAGCAGTTCTTC. Full variable domain (remainder filled in from reference TRBV2 and TRBJ2-1): EPEVTQTPSHQVTQMGQEVILRCVPISNHLYFYWYRQILGQKVEFLVSFYNNEISEKSEIFDDQFSVERPDGSNFTLKIRSTKLEDSAMYFCASSSGEYNEQFFGPGTRLTVL.

This chain uses TRBV27 with TRBJ2-1, with a possible D match to TRBD2 (5 bases). CDR3 length: 14 residues. The germline CDR1 and CDR2 sequences are MNHEY and SMNVEV (reference sequence). Trimming took off 7 bases at V and 5 bases at J, with 15 bases between the two ends. DNA of the CDR3: TGTGCCAGCACCTGGGGTAGCGTACACAATGAGCAGTTCTTC. Translating it yields CASTWGSVHNEQFF.

The rearrangement links TRBV27 to TRBJ2-3; D remains ambiguous. Germline V lookup: CDR1 MNHEY, CDR2 SMNVEV (reference sequence). Trimming pared 3 bases from V and 2 bases from J, leaving 12 bases between. This CDR3 is 15 amino acids long. CDR3 amino acids: CASSLIKGVTDTQYF. The DNA of the CDR3 is TGTGCCAGCAGTTTGATAAAGGGTGTCACAGATACGCAGTATTTT.

In its sample, this clonotype was seen a few times. The CDR3, as DNA: TGCAGTGCTAGAGCTGGCTTCAATCAGCCCCAGCATTTT. Its protein is CSARAGFNQPQHF. The rearrangement joins TRBV20-1 to TRBJ1-5; no definite D call. Trimming removed 1 base at V and 3 bases at J, with 7 bases between. CDR3 length: 13 residues. Germline values: CDR1 DFQATT, CDR2 SNEGSKA (reference sequence).

This rearrangement joins TRBV18 to TRBJ2-3; the D gene is possibly TRBD1 (6 bases). Germline-derived CDR1 and CDR2 are KGHSH and LQKENI. The CDR3 length is 16 residues. Trimming removed 6 bases from V and 2 bases from J, with 18 bases in between. CDR3 nucleotide sequence: TGTGCCAGCTCTGAACAGACAGGAGGTATCACAGATACGCAGTATTTT. It translates to CASSEQTGGITDTQYF.

The sample holds a few counts of this clonotype. V gene TRBV20-1 combines with J gene TRBJ1-5, with D unresolved. Germline V CDR1 and CDR2: DFQATT, SNEGSKA (reference sequence). The CDR3 covers 12 residues. The germline V and J ends were trimmed by 4 bases and 7 bases, with 11 bases remaining between them. In DNA, the CDR3 is TGCAGTGCTACCGCTCCTGAACAGCCCCAGCATTTT. Its translation is CSATAPEQPQHF.

This clonotype has a handful of counts. The chain recombines TRBV2 with TRBJ2-3, with D unclear. The CDR3 spans 14 residues. The ends were cut back, 4 bases at V and 2 bases at J, with 10 bases in the middle. Germline loops: CDR1 SNHLY, CDR2 FYNNEI. The CDR3 sequence: CASSGDTNTDTQYF. DNA for the CDR3: TGTGCCAGCAGTGGCGACACCAACACAGATACGCAGTATTTT.

This clonotype was seen more than once but under ten times. The rearrangement uses TRBV5-5 and TRBJ1-2, with D maybe TRBD1 (5 bases). V was trimmed by 4 bases and J by 8 bases, leaving 24 bases between them. CDR3 length equals 16 residues. The germline gives CDR1 SGHKS, CDR2 YYEKEE (reference sequence). This CDR3 is CASSPTPAGLSRGYTF. CDR3 coding DNA: TGTGCCAGCAGCCCCACCCCGGCAGGGCTCTCGAGAGGCTACACCTTC.

The table lists this clonotype with a count of one. The chain is built from TRBV7-9 and TRBJ1-2; D is possibly TRBD1 (5 bases). Germline V gene sequence: CDR1 SEHNR, CDR2 FQNEAQ (reference sequence). The CDR3 totals 16 residues. V lost 5 bases to trimming and J lost 4 bases, with 20 bases between them. CDR3 DNA: TGTGCCAGCAGCACCAACAGGCATCCAATTGGCTATGGCTACACCTTC. Amino acid sequence: CASSTNRHPIGYGYTF.

This clonotype was seen only a few times. The rearrangement links TRBV7-9 to TRBJ1-1, with 9 bases matching TRBD1. Germline-derived CDR1 and CDR2 are SEHNR and FQNEAQ (reference sequence). The junction had 9 bases not matched to a gene; V was cut back by 4 bases and J by 6 bases. The CDR3 consists of 15 residues. The CDR3 nucleotides are TGTGCCAGCAGCTCACCACAGGGGGCCTGGGCTGAAGCTTTCTTT. Its translation: CASSSPQGAWAEAFF.

This clonotype was picked up many times. The chain is built from TRBV30 and TRBJ1-2, with D maybe TRBD1 (6 bases). V was trimmed by 2 bases and J by 6 bases, leaving 13 bases between them. The CDR3 length is 13 residues. Germline values: CDR1 GTSNPN, CDR2 SVGIG (reference sequence). In DNA form, the CDR3 reads TGTGCCTGGAGTCGGCAGGGGCGCCATGGCTACACCTTC. It specifies CAWSRQGRHGYTF.

The chain couples TRBV6-6 to TRBJ2-7, with D perhaps matching TRBD2 (5 bases). From germline, CDR1 is MNHNY and CDR2 SVGAGI (reference sequence). Trimming left V 2 bases short and J 6 bases short, with 8 bases between. CDR3 length equals 12 residues. This CDR3 is CASSYRGIEQYF. The CDR3 nucleotides read TGTGCCAGCAGTTACCGAGGGATCGAGCAGTACTTC.

J is TRBJ2-5 and V is TRBV11-2; tentative D call: TRBD1 (5 bases). This CDR3 has 13 residues. Germline loops: CDR1 SGHAT, CDR2 FQNNGV. Trimming pared 4 bases from V and 5 bases from J, leaving 11 bases between. The CDR3 protein is CASSSGILETQYF. CDR3 nucleotide sequence: TGTGCCAGCAGCTCAGGGATCCTGGAGACCCAGTACTTC.